The present T cell receptor beta chain was sequenced within a study of blood T cell repertoires in COVID-19. Study at large: T cells, B-cell-depleted T cells, or PBMCs supplied cDNA or gDNA.

Method: immunoSEQ multiplex PCR; TCRdb's copy keeps in-frame clones and lacks some. The sample lists approximately 360,000 clones, roughly 90% occurring once. Germline values: CDR1 MNHEY, CDR2 SVGAGI. There are 15 residues in the CDR3. With V trimmed by 2 bases and J by 6 bases, 6 bases remained unmatched. The chain couples TRBV6-5 to TRBJ1-2, with 10 bases that match TRBD1. This sequence originates from a middle-aged man with acute or convalescent COVID-19. Material: peripheral blood. The CDR3 reads CASSYGQGTGDGYTF. CDR3 in DNA: TGTGCCAGCAGTTACGGCCAAGGGACAGGGGATGGCTACACCTTC.